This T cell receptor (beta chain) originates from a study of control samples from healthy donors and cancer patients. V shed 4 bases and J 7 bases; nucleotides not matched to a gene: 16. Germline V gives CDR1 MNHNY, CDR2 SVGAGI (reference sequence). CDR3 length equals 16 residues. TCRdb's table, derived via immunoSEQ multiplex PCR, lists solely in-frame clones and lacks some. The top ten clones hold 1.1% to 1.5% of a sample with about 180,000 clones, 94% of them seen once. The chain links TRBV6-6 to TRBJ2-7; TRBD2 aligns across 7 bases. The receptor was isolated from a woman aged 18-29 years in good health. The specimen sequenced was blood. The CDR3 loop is CASSFQLGEGLGEQYF. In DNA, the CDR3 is TGTGCCAGCAGTTTCCAACTGGGGGAGGGCCTCGGAGAGCAGTACTTC.